Each of the 14 T cell receptor beta chains below was sequenced from the same sample in a study of T cell repertoires in cytomegalovirus infection. Using its own MiXCR run on the reads, TCRdb lists one record per CDR3 protein. The sample carries 700,000 to 950,000 distinct CDR3 sequences, 30% to 35% recorded once. These receptors have no known antigen. The specimen comprised cultured CD8+ T cells from PBMCs, sampled from culture after CMV antigen stimulation. The receptors originated from a human donor in good health (CMV status not recorded). Some clones in this sample may be carry-over from other donors' samples.

This chain connects TRBV5-6 to TRBJ1-1, with D tentatively TRBD1 (5 bases). V lost 3 bases, J lost 2 bases, and 26 bases lay in between. CDR3 size: 19 residues. CDR1 is SGHDT and CDR2 is YYEEEE in the germline V gene. CDR3: CASSSTQDTGFEVNTEAFF. The CDR3 DNA is TGTGCCAGCAGCTCAACCCAAGACACAGGCTTCGAGGTAAACACTGAAGCTTTCTTT.

This chain uses TRBV27 with TRBJ2-1, with D perhaps assigned TRBD1 or TRBD2 (6 bases each). V was pared by 6 bases and J by 10 bases, with 16 bases between. This CDR3 has 13 residues. The germline gives CDR1 MNHEY, CDR2 SMNVEV (reference sequence). The CDR3 bases are TGTGCCAGCAGCGGGGGCCTAGGCGTCGAGCAGTTCTTC. Amino acids: CASSGGLGVEQFF.

The chain couples TRBV6-5 to TRBJ2-1; D remains unclear. The germline V gene has CDR1 MNHEY and CDR2 SVGAGI. CDR3 length: 17 residues. V was pared by 1 base and J by 0 bases, with 13 bases between. CDR3 DNA sequence: TGTGCCAGCAGTTACTTGGCAGGCCCCTTCTCCTACAATGAGCAGTTCTTC. The encoded protein is CASSYLAGPFSYNEQFF.

The rearrangement joins TRBV7-9 to TRBJ2-5; no definite D call. The CDR3 contains 14 residues. Deletions cut 5 bases from V and 3 bases from J, with 13 bases between. Per germline, CDR1 SEHNR and CDR2 FQNEAQ (reference sequence). The CDR3 sequence: CASSVGRLKETQYF. CDR3 nucleotide sequence: TGTGCCAGCAGCGTCGGACGGTTGAAAGAGACCCAGTACTTC.

This sequence joins TRBV27 and TRBJ2-1; 10 bases fit TRBD1. Germline V gene sequence: CDR1 MNHEY, CDR2 SMNVEV (reference sequence). The CDR3 has 15 residues. With V trimmed by 7 bases and J by 8 bases, 11 bases remained unmatched. The CDR3 DNA reads as TGTGCCAGCACACACGCGGGGACAGGGGCTGATGAGCAGTTCTTC. Encoded protein: CASTHAGTGADEQFF.

Turning to this clonotype: A much more abundant neighbour one base away suggests this may be a read error. The V call is TRBV7-2, the J call TRBJ2-3, with 7 bases lining up with TRBD2. The germline CDR1 and CDR2 sequences are SGHTA and FQGNSA. This CDR3 is 18 amino acids long. CDR3 sequence: CASCLLGRESGDTDTQYF. The DNA for the CDR3 is TGTGCCAGCTGCTTATTAGGTCGGGAGAGCGGGGATACAGATACGCAGTATTTT.

This clonotype was observed a handful of times. The gene calls are TRBV6-5 and TRBJ1-6; D is perhaps TRBD1 (5 bases). CDR1 and CDR2 from the germline V gene are MNHEY and SVGAGI. The CDR3 length is 16 residues. V gave up 0 bases and J gave up 9 bases, with 15 bases separating them. The DNA for the CDR3 is TGTGCCAGCAGTTACTCGGGGCCCTTTGCTAGTTCACCCCTCCACTTT. Its protein product is CASSYSGPFASSPLHF.

This rearrangement joins TRBV19 to TRBJ1-2; no firm D call. The CDR3 runs to 13 residues. The germline V gene encodes CDR1 LNHDA and CDR2 SQIVND (reference sequence). With 6 bases removed from V and 0 bases from J, the gap between germline ends came to 8 bases. The chain's CDR3 is CASSWAANYGYTF. The CDR3, as DNA: TGTGCCAGTAGCTGGGCCGCTAACTATGGCTACACCTTC.

The genes are TRBV4-3 and TRBJ2-2; possibly TRBD2 for D (5 bases). The V end lost 0 bases, the J end lost 6 bases, and 11 bases lay between the germline ends. The CDR3 contains 15 residues. Germline V CDR1 and CDR2: LGHNA, YSLEER. The CDR3: CASSQDSPLAGELFF. The CDR3, as DNA: TGCGCCAGCAGCCAAGATTCTCCACTAGCCGGGGAGCTGTTTTTT.

This clonotype was detected a few times. The V gene is TRBV2, the J gene TRBJ1-1, with D maybe TRBD1 (5 bases). The CDR3 loop spans 14 amino acids. The germline gives CDR1 SNHLY, CDR2 FYNNEI. V gave up 3 bases and J gave up 2 bases, with 10 bases separating them. In DNA form, the CDR3 reads TGTGCCAGCAGTGATCACAGGACAAACACTGAAGCTTTCTTT. Encoded protein: CASSDHRTNTEAFF.

The rearrangement joins TRBV7-9 to TRBJ2-7, with TRBD1 matching 7 bases. The CDR3 has 14 amino acids. The V and J ends lost 5 bases and 3 bases, in that order; junction bases with no gene match: 7. Germline V lookup: CDR1 SEHNR, CDR2 FQNEAQ (reference sequence). The CDR3 sequence: CASSPTDRVYEQYF. CDR3 in DNA: TGTGCCAGCAGCCCGACCGACAGGGTCTACGAGCAGTACTTC.

This clonotype occurred a few times. CDR3 residues: CASRLGTSRAYTQYF. DNA for the CDR3: TGTGCCAGCAGACTTGGGACTAGCCGGGCATATACGCAGTATTTT. The chain recombines TRBV7-9 with TRBJ2-3; 9 positions agree with TRBD2. Germline V gene data show CDR1 as SEHNR and CDR2 as FQNEAQ (reference sequence). The V gene end was trimmed by 6 bases and the J gene end by 7 bases; junction bases not matched to a gene: 11. The CDR3 length is 15 residues.

The genes are TRBV5-6 and TRBJ2-7, with 7 bases lining up with TRBD1. This CDR3 has 16 residues. V dropped 1 base and J dropped 2; count of bases not matched to a gene: 9. The V gene's germline CDR1 is SGHDT and CDR2 YYEEEE. Written as DNA, the CDR3 is TGTGCCAGCAGCTTGATGGGTGGGCAGGGGGCCTACGAGCAGTACTTC. Translated, it gives CASSLMGGQGAYEQYF.

This sequence joins TRBV10-3 and TRBJ1-1, with D uncertain. V was cut by 5 bases and J by 2 bases, with 6 bases left in between. CDR3 length: 12 residues. Germline-derived CDR1 and CDR2 are ENHRY and SYGVKD. For the CDR3, the DNA is TGTGCCATCAGTACAGCAAACACTGAAGCTTTCTTT. Amino acid sequence: CAISTANTEAFF.